Listed below are T cell receptor beta chains from one sample, sequenced in a study of blood T cell repertoires in COVID-19. Libraries were prepared by immunoSEQ multiplex PCR; TCRdb keeps only in-frame clonotypes and omits some of them. Of just over 95,000 clones in the sample, around nine tenths are singletons; the top ten hold less than 20%. The source material was peripheral blood. These receptors were taken from a human donor in a cohort sampled during active COVID-19. Each CDR3 is given with its conserved first and last residue. Each record gives: clone size, V gene, J gene, D gene, CDR3 protein, CDR3 DNA. A D gene is named only where the DNA matches it firmly. Some rows mark clone size as missing; the rest say once, few, many or name a class of expanded clone.

size: .
V: TRBV5-6
J: TRBJ1-5
D: TRBD1
CDR3: CASSHGTGNQPQHF
DNA: TGTGCCAGCAGCCATGGGACAGGGAATCAGCCCCAGCATTTT

size: .
V: TRBV6-5
J: TRBJ1-5
D: TRBD1
CDR3: CASSHSGTVNQPQHF
DNA: TGTGCCAGCAGTCACTCCGGGACAGTAAATCAGCCCCAGCATTTT

size: .
V: TRBV7-2
J: TRBJ2-7
D: .
CDR3: CASSLTGAETSYYEQYF
DNA: TGTGCCAGCAGCTTAACGGGTGCGGAGACGTCATACTACGAGCAGTACTTC

size: .
V: TRBV24-1
J: TRBJ2-2
D: TRBD2
CDR3: CATSDTGSGRALGELFF
DNA: TGTGCCACCAGTGATACAGGAAGCGGGAGGGCCCTCGGGGAGCTGTTTTTT

size: once
V: TRBV5-4
J: TRBJ1-2
D: TRBD1
CDR3: CASSLDIRQGAQANYGYTF
DNA: TGTGCCAGCAGCTTGGATATTAGACAGGGCGCCCAAGCTAACTATGGCTACACCTTC

size: .
V: TRBV5-1
J: TRBJ1-6
D: .
CDR3: CASSLGQDNSPLHF
DNA: TGCGCCAGCAGCTTGGGTCAGGATAATTCACCCCTCCACTTT

size: .
V: TRBV6-5
J: TRBJ2-7
D: TRBD1
CDR3: CASSTGTGAYEQYF
DNA: TGTGCCAGCAGCACCGGGACAGGGGCCTACGAGCAGTACTTC

size: few
V: TRBV6-6
J: TRBJ1-5
D: .
CDR3: CASSYSQYSNQPQHF
DNA: TGTGCCAGCAGTTACTCACAGTATAGCAATCAGCCCCAGCATTTT

size: .
V: TRBV20-1
J: TRBJ2-5
D: TRBD2
CDR3: CSASRLAGAETQYF
DNA: TGCAGTGCTAGTCGGCTAGCGGGAGCTGAGACCCAGTACTTC

size: .
V: TRBV27
J: TRBJ1-2
D: TRBD1
CDR3: CASSLYRGTVGYGYTF
DNA: TGTGCCAGCAGTTTATATCGGGGGACAGTGGGCTATGGCTACACCTTC

size: .
V: TRBV3-1/TRBV3-2
J: TRBJ2-2
D: .
CDR3: CASSHGGRELFF
DNA: TGTGCCAGCAGCCATGGGGGCCGGGAGCTGTTTTTT

size: few
V: TRBV3-1/TRBV3-2
J: TRBJ1-6
D: TRBD1
CDR3: CASRRYRAGGSPLHF
DNA: TGTGCCAGCAGACGGTACCGGGCAGGGGGTTCACCCCTCCACTTT

size: .
V: TRBV5-8
J: TRBJ2-3
D: TRBD2
CDR3: CASSRGTSGGTSTDTQYF
DNA: TGTGCCAGCAGCCGAGGGACTAGCGGGGGGACTAGCACAGATACGCAGTATTTT

size: .
V: TRBV18
J: TRBJ1-1
D: .
CDR3: CASSPPGLNTEAFF
DNA: TGTGCCAGCTCACCACCCGGTTTGAACACTGAAGCTTTCTTT

size: .
V: TRBV27
J: TRBJ2-2
D: TRBD2
CDR3: CASSFGSGGAGTGELFF
DNA: TGTGCCAGCAGTTTTGGTAGCGGGGGGGCGGGCACCGGGGAGCTGTTTTTT

size: .
V: TRBV11-2
J: TRBJ1-4
D: .
CDR3: CASSLEGSSLNEKLFF
DNA: TGTGCCAGCAGCTTAGAGGGGAGCAGTTTAAATGAAAAACTGTTTTTT

size: .
V: TRBV27
J: TRBJ2-1
D: .
CDR3: CASSLSDRPFYNEQFF
DNA: TGTGCCAGCAGTTTGTCGGACAGACCATTCTACAATGAGCAGTTCTTC

size: .
V: TRBV28
J: TRBJ1-1
D: .
CDR3: CASFDTLNTEAFF
DNA: TGTGCCAGCTTCGACACTTTGAACACTGAAGCTTTCTTT

size: .
V: TRBV28
J: TRBJ2-3
D: TRBD2
CDR3: CASSSVEAGVGLAGVVDTQYF
DNA: TGTGCCAGCAGTAGTGTAGAGGCGGGAGTTGGACTAGCGGGAGTAGTGGATACGCAGTATTTT

size: .
V: TRBV3-1/TRBV3-2
J: TRBJ2-1
D: TRBD1
CDR3: CASSQESGTGWNEQFF
DNA: TGTGCCAGCAGCCAAGAATCCGGGACAGGGTGGAATGAGCAGTTCTTC

size: .
V: TRBV6-1
J: TRBJ1-1
D: TRBD1
CDR3: CASSDRQGKGTEAFF
DNA: TGTGCCAGCAGTGATCGACAGGGTAAAGGCACTGAAGCTTTCTTT

size: .
V: TRBV6-6
J: TRBJ1-1
D: .
CDR3: CASSPPQGTEAFF
DNA: TGTGCCAGCAGTCCCCCCCAGGGGACTGAAGCTTTCTTT

size: .
V: TRBV23-1
J: TRBJ1-6
D: .
CDR3: CASSHGTCHYSPLHF
DNA: TGCGCCAGCAGTCACGGGACATGTCATTATTCACCCCTCCACTTT

size: .
V: TRBV27
J: TRBJ1-2
D: .
CDR3: CASIGTGVNYGYTF
DNA: TGTGCCAGCATTGGCACAGGAGTAAACTATGGCTACACCTTC

size: .
V: TRBV5-6
J: TRBJ1-2
D: TRBD1
CDR3: CASSLGTGPSYGYTF
DNA: TGTGCCAGCAGCTTGGGGACAGGGCCTAGCTATGGCTACACCTTC

size: .
V: TRBV19
J: TRBJ1-6
D: .
CDR3: CASSIGDYNSPLHF
DNA: TGTGCCAGTAGTATCGGGGACTATAATTCACCCCTCCACTTT

size: once
V: TRBV6-5
J: TRBJ2-7
D: .
CDR3: CASSTGLEQYF
DNA: TGTGCCAGCAGCACAGGGCTCGAGCAGTACTTC

size: once
V: TRBV19
J: TRBJ2-3
D: TRBD1
CDR3: CASSQGQGFTDTQYF
DNA: TGTGCCAGTAGTCAGGGACAGGGTTTCACAGATACGCAGTATTTT

size: .
V: TRBV6-6
J: TRBJ1-4
D: .
CDR3: CASRDGRTAPNEKLFF
DNA: TGTGCCAGCAGAGACGGCCGGACAGCCCCTAATGAAAAACTGTTTTTT

size: .
V: TRBV9
J: TRBJ2-1
D: TRBD1
CDR3: CASSADRGSWNEQFF
DNA: TGTGCCAGCAGCGCCGACAGGGGGAGTTGGAATGAGCAGTTCTTC

size: once
V: TRBV18
J: TRBJ2-2
D: .
CDR3: CASSPPGDTGELFF
DNA: TGTGCCAGCTCACCTCCGGGGGACACCGGGGAGCTGTTTTTT

size: .
V: TRBV10-1
J: TRBJ2-1
D: .
CDR3: CASSERGALLDEQFF
DNA: TGCGCCAGCAGTGAGCGGGGTGCCTTACTTGATGAGCAGTTCTTC

size: .
V: TRBV20-1
J: TRBJ2-7
D: .
CDR3: CSARNGYEQYF
DNA: TGCAGTGCTAGAAACGGCTACGAGCAGTACTTC

size: .
V: TRBV18
J: TRBJ2-5
D: TRBD2
CDR3: CASSQGLAGEETQYF
DNA: TGTGCCAGCTCACAAGGACTAGCGGGGGAAGAGACCCAGTACTTC

size: once
V: TRBV29-1
J: TRBJ2-5
D: TRBD1
CDR3: CSVEDGRGLQETQYF
DNA: TGCAGCGTTGAAGATGGTAGGGGGCTCCAAGAGACCCAGTACTTC

size: .
V: TRBV5-6
J: TRBJ2-5
D: .
CDR3: CASSPWGGETQYF
DNA: TGTGCCAGCAGCCCCTGGGGAGGAGAGACCCAGTACTTC

size: .
V: TRBV5-1
J: TRBJ1-5
D: .
CDR3: CASSLGSAGSNQPQHF
DNA: TGCGCCAGCAGCTTGGGGTCCGCAGGAAGCAATCAGCCCCAGCATTTT

size: .
V: TRBV25-1
J: TRBJ1-2
D: .
CDR3: CASLDRLSYGYTF
DNA: TGTGCCAGCCTAGACCGACTGAGCTATGGCTACACCTTC

size: .
V: TRBV28
J: TRBJ1-1
D: .
CDR3: CASSLFPSPRGDTEAFF
DNA: TGTGCCAGCAGTTTATTCCCATCTCCCCGGGGGGACACTGAAGCTTTCTTT

size: .
V: TRBV29-1
J: TRBJ1-1
D: .
CDR3: CSVEELEAFF
DNA: TGCAGCGTTGAAGAACTGGAGGCTTTCTTT

size: .
V: TRBV7-3
J: TRBJ1-1
D: .
CDR3: CASSSVPSGEAFF
DNA: TGTGCCAGCAGCTCCGTCCCCAGCGGTGAAGCTTTCTTT

size: .
V: TRBV3-1/TRBV3-2
J: TRBJ1-2
D: .
CDR3: CASSLGVDGYTF
DNA: TGTGCCAGCAGCCTCGGGGTTGATGGCTACACCTTC

size: .
V: TRBV28
J: TRBJ1-1
D: .
CDR3: CASSLPSRAEAFF
DNA: TGTGCCAGCAGTCTACCCTCCCGGGCTGAAGCTTTCTTT

size: .
V: TRBV5-1
J: TRBJ1-1
D: .
CDR3: CASSRRTDTEAFF
DNA: TGCGCCAGCAGCAGAAGGACAGACACTGAAGCTTTCTTT

size: .
V: TRBV6-6
J: TRBJ1-5
D: TRBD1
CDR3: CASKGTGLNQPQHF
DNA: TGTGCCAGCAAAGGGACAGGGCTCAATCAGCCCCAGCATTTT

size: .
V: TRBV7-9
J: TRBJ2-2
D: TRBD2
CDR3: CASSREGPGELFF
DNA: TGTGCCAGCAGTCGGGAGGGTCCCGGGGAGCTGTTTTTT

size: .
V: TRBV20-1
J: TRBJ1-4
D: .
CDR3: CSASEREKLFF
DNA: TGCAGTGCTAGTGAGCGTGAAAAACTGTTTTTT

size: .
V: TRBV7-9
J: TRBJ2-1
D: TRBD2
CDR3: CASSSRGGDYNEQFF
DNA: TGTGCCAGCAGCAGCCGCGGGGGGGACTACAATGAGCAGTTCTTC

size: .
V: TRBV25-1
J: TRBJ1-1
D: TRBD1
CDR3: CASRDLGQATEAFF
DNA: TGTGCCAGCAGAGACCTAGGACAGGCGACTGAAGCTTTCTTT

size: .
V: TRBV9
J: TRBJ2-7
D: .
CDR3: CASSLGADSYEQYF
DNA: TGTGCCAGCAGCCTTGGGGCCGACTCCTACGAGCAGTACTTC

size: .
V: TRBV7-6
J: TRBJ2-2
D: TRBD2
CDR3: CASSLGWLAGDTGELFF
DNA: TGTGCCAGCAGCTTAGGTTGGCTAGCGGGAGACACCGGGGAGCTGTTTTTT

size: .
V: TRBV18
J: TRBJ2-7
D: .
CDR3: CASSPVSTNYEQYF
DNA: TGTGCCAGCTCACCAGTGAGCACCAACTACGAGCAGTACTTC

size: .
V: TRBV5-1
J: TRBJ2-1
D: .
CDR3: CASSLRDSLYNEQFF
DNA: TGCGCCAGCAGCTTGCGGGACTCCCTTTACAATGAGCAGTTCTTC